One and the same sample provided the 9 T cell receptor beta chains below, sequenced in a study of T cells in Graves' hyperthyroidism and ophthalmopathy. What was amplified from RNA transcripts were TCR beta CDR3 regions. When the TCR CDR3 underwent first-round RT-PCR, the HTBI primer set was used. TCRdb reanalysed the multiplex PCR reads using MiXCR and keeps one entry per CDR3 protein. The sample contains hundreds of thousands of distinct CDR3 sequences, around 19% of which appear only once. Sequencing input: blood. Receptor source: a woman in her forties or fifties with Graves' hyperthyroidism that later progressed to Graves' ophthalmopathy.

This clonotype was found a few times. This chain joins TRBV6-5 and TRBJ1-1; no reliable D call. Germline CDR1 and CDR2: MNHEY and SVGAGI. Between the trimmed V and J ends, which lost 0 bases and 4 bases, there was a span of 12 bases. CDR3 size: 15 residues. CDR3 loop: CASSYSNMEVTEAFF. The CDR3 region has the DNA TGTGCCAGCAGTTACTCGAATATGGAGGTCACTGAAGCTTTCTTT.

A note on this clonotype: A much larger clone sits a single nucleotide away, making a read error possible. The J gene is TRBJ1-2, the V gene TRBV5-4; 10 bases line up with TRBD1. The germline CDR1 and CDR2 sequences are SGHNT and YYREEE (reference sequence). The CDR3 runs to 14 residues. CDR3 sequence: CASSLRDRGYDYTF. CDR3 in DNA: TGTGCCAGCAGCTTGAGGGACAGGGGATATGACTACACCTTC.

In this sample, this clonotype turned up many times. The rearrangement joins TRBV12-3 or TRBV12-4 to TRBJ1-1; no clear D. The CDR3 sequence is 12 residues long. Trimming left V 8 bases short and J 0 bases short, with 7 bases between. CDR3 nucleotide sequence: TGTGCCAGCTCATTCCTGAACACTGAAGCTTTCTTT. Protein product: CASSFLNTEAFF.

The V call is TRBV6-2 or TRBV6-3, the J call TRBJ2-5; the match to TRBD1 covers 12 bases. Trimming took 2 bases from V and 5 from J; bases not matched to a gene: 12. The CDR3 is 18 amino acids. Germline V gene sequence: CDR1 MNHEY, CDR2 SVGEGT. The CDR3 protein is CASSYGTGGEFVGETQYF. The CDR3 region has the DNA TGTGCCAGCAGTTACGGGACAGGGGGCGAGTTTGTGGGTGAGACCCAGTACTTC.

The chain joins TRBV5-6 to TRBJ2-7, with D perhaps TRBD1 or TRBD2 (5 bases each). The length of the CDR3 is 15 residues. CDR1 SGHDT and CDR2 YYEEEE come from the germline V gene. V was clipped by 7 bases and J by 3 bases, with 20 bases between them. CDR3 DNA: TGTGCCAGCGGCCAAGGGACGGGTGTTGTCTACGAGCAGTACTTC. Translated, it gives CASGQGTGVVYEQYF.

This clonotype was observed many times. The V call is TRBV20-1, the J call TRBJ2-5, with 12 bases fitting TRBD2. CDR3 length: 14 residues. The ends lost 5 bases at V and 2 bases at J; junction bases unmatched: 3. CDR1 is DFQATT, CDR2 SNEGSKA, per germline (reference sequence). CDR3 coding DNA: TGCAGTGCTGGAGGACTAGCGGGGCAAGAGACCCAGTACTTC. This translates into CSAGGLAGQETQYF.

In this sample, this clonotype turned up many times. V and J are TRBV6-1 and TRBJ1-1; 8 nucleotides agree with TRBD1. The CDR3 contains 16 residues. The V gene's germline CDR1 is MNHNS and CDR2 SASEGT. After removal of 6 bases from V and 4 bases from J, the junction contained 13 bases not matched to a gene. CDR3: CASRKLGQGGSTEAFF. The CDR3 region has the DNA TGTGCCAGCAGGAAACTAGGACAGGGTGGAAGCACTGAAGCTTTCTTT.

This clonotype was observed many times. The chain uses TRBV5-1 and TRBJ1-1; 10 bases are a match to TRBD1. The trim removed 4 bases at V and 5 bases at J, leaving 5 bases unmatched. Looked up from germline, CDR1 is SGHRS and CDR2 is YFSETQ. CDR3 size: 14 residues. CDR3 bases: TGCGCCAGCAGCGAGGACAGGGGGAGGACTGAAGCTTTCTTT. It encodes CASSEDRGRTEAFF.

This clonotype was seen at least ten times. The chain combines TRBV3-1 with TRBJ2-2; the D gene is possibly TRBD1 (5 bases). Trimming took off 4 bases at V and 0 bases at J, with 9 bases between the two ends. The CDR3 loop spans 15 amino acids. Germline CDR1 and CDR2: LGHDT and YNNKEL (reference sequence). The CDR3 is CASSPDTSNTGELFF. The CDR3 DNA reads as TGTGCCAGCAGCCCGGACACATCGAACACCGGGGAGCTGTTTTTT.